This entry lists 9 T cell receptor beta chains sequenced from one sample in a study of blood T cell repertoires in COVID-19. Sequencing was performed with immunoSEQ multiplex PCR; in TCRdb, only in-frame clones are kept and a portion is missing. Found here are 210,000 or so clones, 80% of them singletons; the top ten hold about 7.7%. The sequenced sample consisted of PBMCs or T cells enriched from blood (not recorded which). All receptors come from a woman in her 40s with acute COVID-19.

The chain has TRBV30 and TRBJ1-6; 9 bases are a match to TRBD1. The CDR3 totals 14 residues. The germline V gene encodes CDR1 GTSNPN and CDR2 SVGIG (reference sequence). Trimming took 3 bases from V and 9 from J; bases not matched to a gene: 6. CDR3 sequence (DNA): TGTGCCTGGAGGACAGGGGGTGTATTTTCACCCCTCCACTTT. Translated, it gives CAWRTGGVFSPLHF.

The count of this clone is one. This chain connects TRBV7-9 to TRBJ1-4; D is ambiguous. Germline V gives CDR1 SEHNR, CDR2 FQNEAQ (reference sequence). The CDR3 is made up of 15 amino acids. Trimming took 3 bases from V and 6 from J, leaving 14 bases between them. The CDR3 protein is CASSFILGSHEKLFF. The CDR3 DNA is TGTGCCAGCAGCTTTATTCTAGGGAGTCATGAAAAACTGTTTTTT.

CDR3 loop: CASSNDLDRVGYGYTF. CDR3 nucleotide sequence: TGTGCCAGCAGTAACGACTTGGACAGGGTCGGCTATGGCTACACCTTC. This chain uses TRBV28 with TRBJ1-2; TRBD1 agrees at 8 bases. The germline V gene has CDR1 MDHEN and CDR2 SYDVKM. The CDR3 is made up of 16 amino acids. V lost 5 bases, J lost 4 bases, and 12 bases stayed unmatched.

This chain links TRBV9 with TRBJ1-2, with no clear D. The CDR3 extends over 11 amino acids. Germline V gives CDR1 SGDLS, CDR2 YYNGEE. The germline V and J ends were trimmed by 1 base and 5 bases, with 3 bases remaining between them. CDR3 in DNA: TGTGCCAGCAGCGTACTGTATGGCTACACCTTC. As protein: CASSVLYGYTF.

The V call is TRBV7-9, the J call TRBJ2-3; no firm D call. This CDR3 has 12 amino acids. The V end lost 5 bases, the J end lost 5 bases, and 8 bases lay between the germline ends. Germline V CDR1 and CDR2: SEHNR, FQNEAQ (reference sequence). The CDR3: CASSPLGDTQYF. The CDR3 nucleotides read TGTGCCAGCAGCCCTCTAGGAGATACGCAGTATTTT.

The rearrangement joins TRBV7-2 to TRBJ2-5, with D possibly being TRBD1 (5 bases). The germline gives CDR1 SGHTA, CDR2 FQGNSA. The CDR3 covers 12 residues. V lost 7 bases and J 3 bases, leaving 9 bases between the germline ends. The CDR3 is CASNQGKETQYF. Here the CDR3 DNA reads TGTGCCAGCAACCAGGGAAAAGAGACCCAGTACTTC.

This clone occurred once. The chain employs TRBV18 and TRBJ1-1; 8 nucleotides agree with TRBD1. V was clipped by 4 bases and J by 5 bases; unmatched bases: 9. CDR3 length: 15 residues. Germline lookup yields CDR1 KGHSH and CDR2 LQKENI. For the CDR3, the DNA is TGTGCCAGCTCACTTCGACAGGGGCGAGGGACTGAAGCTTTCTTT. Translating it yields CASSLRQGRGTEAFF.

The chain recombines TRBV10-1 with TRBJ2-3, with TRBD1 as a possible D gene (6 bases). This CDR3 comprises 13 residues. CDR1 and CDR2 from the germline V gene are WNHNN and SYGVQD (reference sequence). Trimming left V 10 bases short and J 2 bases short, with 13 bases between. The CDR3 loop reads CATSGQSTDTQYF. CDR3 coding DNA: TGCGCCACCTCAGGACAGTCCACAGATACGCAGTATTTT.

This chain joins TRBV12-3 or TRBV12-4 and TRBJ2-7; 7 bases are a match to TRBD1. Unmatched junction bases numbered 3, after V lost 5 bases and J lost 2 bases. This CDR3 has 13 amino acids. The CDR3 DNA reads TGTGCCAGCAGTGGGGGACAGACCTACGAGCAGTACTTC. Protein product: CASSGGQTYEQYF.